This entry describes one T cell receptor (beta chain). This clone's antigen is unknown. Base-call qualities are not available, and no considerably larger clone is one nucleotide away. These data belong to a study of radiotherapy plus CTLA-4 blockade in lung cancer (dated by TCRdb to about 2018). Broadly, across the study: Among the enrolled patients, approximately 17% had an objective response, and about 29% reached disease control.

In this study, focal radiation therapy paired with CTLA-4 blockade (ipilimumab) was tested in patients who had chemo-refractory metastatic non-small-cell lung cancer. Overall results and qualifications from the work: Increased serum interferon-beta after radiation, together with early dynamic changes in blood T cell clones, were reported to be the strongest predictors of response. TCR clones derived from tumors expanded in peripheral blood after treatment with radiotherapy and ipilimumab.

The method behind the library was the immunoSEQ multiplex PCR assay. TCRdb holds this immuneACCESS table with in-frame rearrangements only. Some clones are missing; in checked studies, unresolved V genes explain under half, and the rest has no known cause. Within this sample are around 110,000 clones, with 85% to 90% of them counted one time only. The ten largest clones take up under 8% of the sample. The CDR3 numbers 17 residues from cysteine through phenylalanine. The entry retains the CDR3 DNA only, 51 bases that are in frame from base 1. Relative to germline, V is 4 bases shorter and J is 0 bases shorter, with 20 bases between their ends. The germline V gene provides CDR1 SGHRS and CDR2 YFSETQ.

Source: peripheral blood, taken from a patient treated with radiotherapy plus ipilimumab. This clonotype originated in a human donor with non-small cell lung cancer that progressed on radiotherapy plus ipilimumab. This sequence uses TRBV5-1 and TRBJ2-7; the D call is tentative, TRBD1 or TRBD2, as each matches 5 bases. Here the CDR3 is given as CASSRDHWRESSYEQYF. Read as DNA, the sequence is TGCGCCAGCAGCCGGGACCACTGGCGAGAAAGCTCCTACGAGCAGTACTTC.